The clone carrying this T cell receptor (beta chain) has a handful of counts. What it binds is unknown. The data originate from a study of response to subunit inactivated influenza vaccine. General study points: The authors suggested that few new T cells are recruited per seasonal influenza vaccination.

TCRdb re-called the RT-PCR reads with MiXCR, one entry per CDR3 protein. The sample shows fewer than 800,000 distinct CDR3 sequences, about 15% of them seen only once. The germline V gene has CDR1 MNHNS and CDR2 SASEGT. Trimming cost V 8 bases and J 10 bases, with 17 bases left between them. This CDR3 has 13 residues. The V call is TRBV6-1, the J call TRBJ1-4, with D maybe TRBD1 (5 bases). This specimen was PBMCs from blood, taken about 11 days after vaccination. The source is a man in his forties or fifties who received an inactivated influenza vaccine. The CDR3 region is CASDPAGWGKLFF. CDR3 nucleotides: TGTGCCAGCGATCCGGCAGGGTGGGGAAAACTGTTTTTT.